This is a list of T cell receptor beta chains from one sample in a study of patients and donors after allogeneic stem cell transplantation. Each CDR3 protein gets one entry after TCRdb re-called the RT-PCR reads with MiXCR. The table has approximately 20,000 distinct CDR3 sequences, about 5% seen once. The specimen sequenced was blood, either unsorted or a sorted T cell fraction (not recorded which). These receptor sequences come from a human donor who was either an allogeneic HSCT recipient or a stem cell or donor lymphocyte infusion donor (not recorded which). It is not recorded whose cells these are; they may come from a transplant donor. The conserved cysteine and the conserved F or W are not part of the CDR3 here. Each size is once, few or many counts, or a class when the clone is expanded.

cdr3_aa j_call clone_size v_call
ASSLGTPVRDEQF TRBJ2-1 medium-sized TRBV5-1
ASSGGQTQETQY TRBJ2-5 many TRBV18
ASSKVDYHHSTDTQY TRBJ2-3 many TRBV21-1
ASSRGGPYGYT TRBJ1-2 many TRBV11-2
ASSLGPPNTEAF TRBJ1-1 few TRBV7-3
ASSLMAGPGKAF TRBJ1-1 many TRBV7-3
AIRDISLGAF TRBJ1-1 many TRBV10-3
ASSLDGGEQY TRBJ2-7 few TRBV7-2
ASTPGRRANNEQF TRBJ2-1 many TRBV11-2
ASSSLPQGINTEAF TRBJ1-1 many TRBV28
AISESRGYGYT TRBJ1-2 many TRBV10-3
ASQTGNTEAF TRBJ1-1 many TRBV6-5
ASSQAHLAGRGGETQY TRBJ2-5 many TRBV4-1
ATSRDQTGSSPLH TRBJ1-6 many TRBV15
SARDMGAEYNSPLH TRBJ1-6 many TRBV20-1
ASSLGDGSYEQY TRBJ2-7 many TRBV13
ASSLDDSYGYT TRBJ1-2 few TRBV5-5
SAKDSSTNEKLF TRBJ1-4 many TRBV20-1
ASSDYRGFQETQY TRBJ2-5 many TRBV7-9
ASSTGTGYEQY TRBJ2-7 many TRBV5-1
ASSVGRGGDEQF TRBJ2-1 medium-sized TRBV2
ASSWTGTGDDEQY TRBJ2-7 many TRBV13
SAKAYMSEQY TRBJ2-7 many TRBV20-1